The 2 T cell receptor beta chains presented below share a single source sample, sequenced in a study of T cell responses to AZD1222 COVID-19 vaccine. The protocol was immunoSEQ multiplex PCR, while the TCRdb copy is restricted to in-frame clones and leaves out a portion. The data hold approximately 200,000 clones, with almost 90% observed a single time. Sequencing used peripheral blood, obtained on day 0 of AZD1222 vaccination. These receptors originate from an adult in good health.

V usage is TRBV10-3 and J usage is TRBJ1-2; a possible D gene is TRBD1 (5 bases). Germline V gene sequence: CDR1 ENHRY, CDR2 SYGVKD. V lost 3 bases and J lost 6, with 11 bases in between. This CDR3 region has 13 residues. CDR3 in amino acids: CAISESGPDGYTF. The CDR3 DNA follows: TGTGCCATCAGTGAATCAGGGCCGGATGGCTACACCTTC.

CDR3 bases: TGTGCCAGCAGTCAGGGGCGAATCCGCTACGAGCAGTACTTC. The encoded protein is CASSQGRIRYEQYF. The chain employs TRBV7-6 and TRBJ2-7; perhaps TRBD1 as D (6 bases). From germline, CDR1 is SGHVS and CDR2 FNYEAQ. This CDR3 region has 14 residues. The ends were cut back, 6 bases at V and 3 bases at J, with 15 bases in the middle.